Below, one TCR beta chain is given with its context. Repertoires were generated with immunoSEQ multiplex PCR, while TCRdb's copy carries only in-frame clones and drops some. Seen here are roughly 350,000 clones, around 90% observed once, and the top ten hold 3% to 4%. This sample is drawn from a study of blood T cell repertoires in COVID-19. About the study: The analysed material was cDNA or gDNA that came from T cells, B-cell-depleted T cells, or PBMCs.

Trimming shortened V by 0 bases and J by 3 bases, and 8 bases separated the two germline ends. Germline-derived CDR1 and CDR2 are MNHEY and SVGEGT. CDR3 length: 14 residues. Sequenced material: peripheral blood. The TCR was taken from a woman under 30 who had recovered from COVID-19. The chain is built from TRBV6-2 or TRBV6-3 and TRBJ1-1, with D uncertain. The CDR3 loop reads CASSYSIGDTEAFF. The CDR3 DNA reads as TGTGCCAGCAGTTACTCGATCGGGGACACTGAAGCTTTCTTT.